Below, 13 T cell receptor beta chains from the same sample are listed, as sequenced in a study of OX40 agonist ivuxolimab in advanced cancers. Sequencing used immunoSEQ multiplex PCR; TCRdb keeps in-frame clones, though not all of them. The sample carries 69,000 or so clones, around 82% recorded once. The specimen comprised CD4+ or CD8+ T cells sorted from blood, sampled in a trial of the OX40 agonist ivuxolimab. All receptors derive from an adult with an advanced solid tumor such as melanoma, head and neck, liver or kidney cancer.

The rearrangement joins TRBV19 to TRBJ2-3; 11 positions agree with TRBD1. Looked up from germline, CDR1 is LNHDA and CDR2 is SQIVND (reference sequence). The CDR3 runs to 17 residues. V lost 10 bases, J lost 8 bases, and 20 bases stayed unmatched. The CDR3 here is CATSHPTGTGGSGTQYF. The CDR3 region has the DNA TGTGCCACCAGTCATCCGACCGGGACAGGGGGGTCGGGTACGCAGTATTTT. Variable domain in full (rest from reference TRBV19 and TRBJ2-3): DGGITQSPKYLFRKEGQNVTLSCEQNLNHDAMYWYRQDPGQGLRLIYYSQIVNDFQKGDIAEGYSVSREKKESFPLTVTSAQKNPTAFYLCATSHPTGTGGSGTQYFGPGTRLTVL.

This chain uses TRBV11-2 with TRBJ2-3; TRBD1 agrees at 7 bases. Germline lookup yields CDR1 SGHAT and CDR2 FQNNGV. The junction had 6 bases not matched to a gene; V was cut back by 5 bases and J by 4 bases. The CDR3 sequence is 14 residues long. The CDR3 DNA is TGTGCCAGCAGCCTCCGACAGGGTCCAGATACGCAGTATTTT. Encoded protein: CASSLRQGPDTQYF.

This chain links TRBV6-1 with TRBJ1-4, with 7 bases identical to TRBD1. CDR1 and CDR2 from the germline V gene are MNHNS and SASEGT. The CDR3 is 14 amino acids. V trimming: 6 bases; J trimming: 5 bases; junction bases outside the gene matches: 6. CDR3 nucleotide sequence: TGTGCCAGCAGCGCCACCAGGGGGAATGAAAAACTGTTTTTT. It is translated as CASSATRGNEKLFF.

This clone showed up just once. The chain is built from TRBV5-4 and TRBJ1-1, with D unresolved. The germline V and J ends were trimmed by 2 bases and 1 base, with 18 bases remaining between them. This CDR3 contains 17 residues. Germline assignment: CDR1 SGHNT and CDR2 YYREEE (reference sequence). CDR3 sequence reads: CASSLGLPLSRNTEAFF. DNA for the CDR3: TGTGCCAGCAGCTTAGGACTCCCACTTTCTAGGAACACTGAAGCTTTCTTT. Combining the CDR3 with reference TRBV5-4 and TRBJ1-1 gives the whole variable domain ETGVTQSPTHLIKTRGQQVTLRCSSQSGHNTVSWYQQALGQGPQFIFQYYREEENGRGNFPPRFSGLQFPNYSSELNVNALELDDSALYLCASSLGLPLSRNTEAFFGQGTRLTVV.

The CDR3 nucleotides are TGTGCCAGCTCACTGGGACTAGCGGGATCAGAGTGGTTCTTC. Translating gives CASSLGLAGSEWFF. V and J are TRBV6-1 and TRBJ2-1; 13 nucleotides line up with TRBD2. The CDR3 has 14 amino acids. Trimming took 8 bases from V and 15 from J; bases not matched to a gene: 13. CDR1 is MNHNS, CDR2 SASEGT, per germline.

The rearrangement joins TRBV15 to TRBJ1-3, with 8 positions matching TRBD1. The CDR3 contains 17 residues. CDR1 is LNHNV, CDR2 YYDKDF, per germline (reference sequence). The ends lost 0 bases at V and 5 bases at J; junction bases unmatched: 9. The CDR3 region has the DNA TGTGCCACCAGCAGAGATAGTTCGGGACAGGCGCGAAACACCATATATTTT. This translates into CATSRDSSGQARNTIYF. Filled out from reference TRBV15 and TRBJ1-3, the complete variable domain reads DAMVIQNPRYQVTQFGKPVTLSCSQTLNHNVMYWYQQKSSQAPKLLFHYYDKDFNNEADTPDNFQSRRPNTSFCFLDIRSPGLGDTAMYLCATSRDSSGQARNTIYFGEGSWLTVV.

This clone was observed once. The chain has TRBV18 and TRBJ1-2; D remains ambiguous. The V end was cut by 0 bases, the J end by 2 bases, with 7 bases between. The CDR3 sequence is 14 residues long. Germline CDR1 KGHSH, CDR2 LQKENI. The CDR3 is CASSPPGANYGYTF. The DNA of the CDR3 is TGTGCCAGCTCACCACCAGGCGCAAACTATGGCTACACCTTC.

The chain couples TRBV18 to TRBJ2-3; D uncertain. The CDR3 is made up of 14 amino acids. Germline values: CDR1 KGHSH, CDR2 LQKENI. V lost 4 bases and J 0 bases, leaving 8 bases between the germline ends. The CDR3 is CASSQGWSTDTQYF. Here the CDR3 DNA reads TGTGCCAGCTCACAGGGCTGGAGCACAGATACGCAGTATTTT.

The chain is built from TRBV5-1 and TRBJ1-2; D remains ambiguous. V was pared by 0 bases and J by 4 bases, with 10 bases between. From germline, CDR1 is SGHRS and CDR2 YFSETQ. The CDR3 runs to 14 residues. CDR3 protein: CASSLAGEGYGYTF. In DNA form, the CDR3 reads TGCGCCAGCAGCTTGGCCGGGGAGGGCTATGGCTACACCTTC.

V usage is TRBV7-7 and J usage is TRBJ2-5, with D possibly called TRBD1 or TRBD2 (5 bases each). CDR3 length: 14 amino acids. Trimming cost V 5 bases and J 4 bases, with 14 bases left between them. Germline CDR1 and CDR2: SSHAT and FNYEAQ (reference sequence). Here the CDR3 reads CASSPQEGSETQYF. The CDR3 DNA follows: TGTGCCAGCAGCCCACAAGAGGGGTCAGAGACCCAGTACTTC. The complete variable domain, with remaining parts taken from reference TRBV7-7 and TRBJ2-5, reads GAGVSQSPRYKVTKRGQDVTLRCDPISSHATLYWYQQALGQGPEFLTYFNYEAQPDKSGLPSDRFSAERPEGSISTLTIQRTEQRDSAMYRCASSPQEGSETQYFGPGTRLLVL.

The DNA for the CDR3 is TGTGCCAGCAGTCCCCGGACAGACCCCTTAACTAATGAAAAACTGTTTTTT. Translation gives CASSPRTDPLTNEKLFF. V usage is TRBV27 and J usage is TRBJ1-4, with D possibly being TRBD1 (6 bases). Germline V gene data show CDR1 as MNHEY and CDR2 as SMNVEV (reference sequence). The CDR3 extends over 17 amino acids. V shed 5 bases and J shed 1 base, with 17 bases lying between them.

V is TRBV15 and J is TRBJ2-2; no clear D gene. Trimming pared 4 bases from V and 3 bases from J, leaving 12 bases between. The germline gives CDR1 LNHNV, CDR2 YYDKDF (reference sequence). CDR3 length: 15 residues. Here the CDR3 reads CATSNRNRDTGELFF. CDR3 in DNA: TGTGCCACCAGCAATAGAAATAGGGACACCGGGGAGCTGTTTTTT.

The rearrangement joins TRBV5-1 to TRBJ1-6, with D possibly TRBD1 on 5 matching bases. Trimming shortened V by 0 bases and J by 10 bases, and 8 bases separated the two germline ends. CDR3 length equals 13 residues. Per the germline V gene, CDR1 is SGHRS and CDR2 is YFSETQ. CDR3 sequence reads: CASSLEGVSPLHF. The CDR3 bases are TGCGCCAGCAGCTTGGAAGGGGTCTCACCCCTCCACTTT.